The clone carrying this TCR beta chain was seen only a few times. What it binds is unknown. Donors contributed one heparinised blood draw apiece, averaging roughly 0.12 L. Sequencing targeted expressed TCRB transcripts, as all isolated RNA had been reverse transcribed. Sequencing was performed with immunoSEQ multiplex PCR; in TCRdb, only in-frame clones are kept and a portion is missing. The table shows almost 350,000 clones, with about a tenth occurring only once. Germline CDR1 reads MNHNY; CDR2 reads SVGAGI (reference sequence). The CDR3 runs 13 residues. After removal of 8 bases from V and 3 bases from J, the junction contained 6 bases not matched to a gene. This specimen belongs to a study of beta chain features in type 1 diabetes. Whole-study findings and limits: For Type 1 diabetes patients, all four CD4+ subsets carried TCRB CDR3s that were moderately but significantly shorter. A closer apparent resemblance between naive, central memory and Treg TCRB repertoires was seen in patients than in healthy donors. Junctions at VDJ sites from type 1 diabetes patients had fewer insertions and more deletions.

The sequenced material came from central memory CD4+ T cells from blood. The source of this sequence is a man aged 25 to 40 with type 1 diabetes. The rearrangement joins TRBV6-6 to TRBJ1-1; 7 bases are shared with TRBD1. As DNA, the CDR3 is TGTGCCAGCGCGGTTACAGGGGACACTGAAGCTTTCTTT. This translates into CASAVTGDTEAFF.